The clone carrying this T cell receptor beta chain was seen repeatedly, ten times or more. Its antigen is undetermined. The record originates from a study of CD8 T cells in ankylosing spondylitis. General study results and limits: Apparently characteristic of ankylosing spondylitis blood was a TCR beta motif (eight highly homologous variants).

Quantitative 5'-RACE with molecular barcodes was used to make the TCR beta libraries. A single record per CDR3 protein comes from TCRdb applying MiXCR to the 5' RACE reads. This sample has some 840,000 distinct CDR3 sequences; roughly 12% occur once, and the top ten carry roughly 0.51%. There are 14 residues in the CDR3. Trimming shortened V by 4 bases and J by 0 bases, and 12 bases separated the two germline ends. Germline V gene data show CDR1 as SQVTM and CDR2 as ANQGSEA. The TCR originated in a male donor with ankylosing spondylitis. The sample consisted of blood, either unsorted or a sorted T cell fraction (not recorded which). The rearrangement joins TRBV29-1 to TRBJ2-5, with D possibly matching TRBD2 (5 bases). CDR3 sequence (DNA): TGCAGCGTTGTTCTCTTACTAGACCAAGAGACCCAGTACTTC. Amino acids: CSVVLLLDQETQYF. The complete variable domain, with remaining parts taken from reference TRBV29-1 and TRBJ2-5, reads SAVISQKPSRDICQRGTSLTIQCQVDSQVTMMFWYRQQPGQSLTLIATANQGSEATYESGFVIDKFPISRPNLTFSTLTVSNMSPEDSSIYLCSVVLLLDQETQYFGPGTRLLVL.